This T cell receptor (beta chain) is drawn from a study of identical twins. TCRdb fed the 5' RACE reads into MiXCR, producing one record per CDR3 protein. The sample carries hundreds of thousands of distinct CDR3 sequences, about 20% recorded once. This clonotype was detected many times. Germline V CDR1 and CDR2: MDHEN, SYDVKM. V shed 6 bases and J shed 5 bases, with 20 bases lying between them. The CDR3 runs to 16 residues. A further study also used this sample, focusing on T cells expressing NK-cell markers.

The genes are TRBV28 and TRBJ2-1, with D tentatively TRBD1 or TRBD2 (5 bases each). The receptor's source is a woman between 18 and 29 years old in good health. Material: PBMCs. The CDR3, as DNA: TGTGCCAGCAGCCTCAGGCTAACGGGACGGCACAATGAGCAGTTCTTC. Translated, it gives CASSLRLTGRHNEQFF.